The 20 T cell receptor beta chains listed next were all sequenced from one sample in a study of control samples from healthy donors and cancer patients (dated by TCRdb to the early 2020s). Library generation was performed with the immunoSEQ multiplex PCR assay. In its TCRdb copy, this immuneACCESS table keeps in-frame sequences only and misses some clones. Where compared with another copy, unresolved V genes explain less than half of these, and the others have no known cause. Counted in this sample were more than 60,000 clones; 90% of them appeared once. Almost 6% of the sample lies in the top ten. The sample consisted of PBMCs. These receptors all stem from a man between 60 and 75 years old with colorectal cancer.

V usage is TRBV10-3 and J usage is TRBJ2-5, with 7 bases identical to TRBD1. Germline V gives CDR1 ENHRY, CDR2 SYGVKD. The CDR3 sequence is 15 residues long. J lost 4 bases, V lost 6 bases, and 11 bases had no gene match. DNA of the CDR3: TGTGCCATCAGCACAGACAGGGACCTTGGAGAGACCCAGTACTTC. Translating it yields CAISTDRDLGETQYF.

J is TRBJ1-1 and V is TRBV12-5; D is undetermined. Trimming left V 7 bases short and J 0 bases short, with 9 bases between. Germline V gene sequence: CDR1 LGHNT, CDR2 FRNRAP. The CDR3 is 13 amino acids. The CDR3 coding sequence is TGTGCTAGTGAAGAACAGCTGAACACTGAAGCTTTCTTT. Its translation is CASEEQLNTEAFF.

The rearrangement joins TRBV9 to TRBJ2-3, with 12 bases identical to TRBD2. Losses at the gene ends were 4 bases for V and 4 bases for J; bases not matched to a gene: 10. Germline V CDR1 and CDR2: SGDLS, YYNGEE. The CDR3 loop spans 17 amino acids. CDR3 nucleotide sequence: TGTGCCAGCAGCTCCCGGACTAGCGGGGTGTGGGCAGATACGCAGTATTTT. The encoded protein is CASSSRTSGVWADTQYF.

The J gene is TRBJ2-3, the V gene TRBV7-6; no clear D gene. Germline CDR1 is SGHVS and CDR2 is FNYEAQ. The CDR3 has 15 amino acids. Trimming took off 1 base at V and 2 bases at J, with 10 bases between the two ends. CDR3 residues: CASSLGYSTTDTQYF. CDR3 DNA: TGTGCCAGCAGCTTAGGGTATAGTACCACAGATACGCAGTATTTT.

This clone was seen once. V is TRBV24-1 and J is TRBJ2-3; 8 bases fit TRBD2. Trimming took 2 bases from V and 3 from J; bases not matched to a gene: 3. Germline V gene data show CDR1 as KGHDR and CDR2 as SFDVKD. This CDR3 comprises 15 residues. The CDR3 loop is CATSDSGTRTDTQYF. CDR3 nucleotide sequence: TGTGCCACCAGTGATTCCGGGACTAGAACAGATACGCAGTATTTT.

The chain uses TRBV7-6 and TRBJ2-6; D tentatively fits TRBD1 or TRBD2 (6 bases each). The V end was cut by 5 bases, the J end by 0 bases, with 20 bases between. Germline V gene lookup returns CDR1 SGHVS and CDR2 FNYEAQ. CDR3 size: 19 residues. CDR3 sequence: CASSQDRGGDGSGANVLTF. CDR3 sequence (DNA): TGTGCCAGCAGCCAGGACAGAGGCGGGGACGGCTCTGGGGCCAACGTCCTGACTTTC.

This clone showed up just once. CDR3 sequence: CASLTPGQGEGTF. CDR3 coding DNA: TGTGCCAGTCTCACCCCGGGACAGGGGGAAGGCACCTTC. This chain links TRBV19 with TRBJ1-2; 11 nucleotides line up with TRBD1. CDR3 length: 13 amino acids. The trim removed 8 bases at V and 13 bases at J, leaving 12 bases unmatched. The germline V gene has CDR1 LNHDA and CDR2 SQIVND (reference sequence).

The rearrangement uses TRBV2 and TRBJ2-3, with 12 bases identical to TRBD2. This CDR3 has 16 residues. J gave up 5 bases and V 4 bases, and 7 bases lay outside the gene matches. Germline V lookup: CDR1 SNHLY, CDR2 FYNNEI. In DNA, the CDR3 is TGTGCCAGCAGTGCCGGACTAGCGGGGAAGTTAGATACGCAGTATTTT. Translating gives CASSAGLAGKLDTQYF.

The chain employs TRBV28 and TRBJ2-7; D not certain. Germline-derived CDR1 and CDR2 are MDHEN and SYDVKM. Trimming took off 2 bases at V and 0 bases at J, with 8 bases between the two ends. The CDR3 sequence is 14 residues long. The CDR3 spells CASSLMQSSYEQYF. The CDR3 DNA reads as TGTGCCAGCAGTTTAATGCAGAGCTCCTACGAGCAGTACTTC.

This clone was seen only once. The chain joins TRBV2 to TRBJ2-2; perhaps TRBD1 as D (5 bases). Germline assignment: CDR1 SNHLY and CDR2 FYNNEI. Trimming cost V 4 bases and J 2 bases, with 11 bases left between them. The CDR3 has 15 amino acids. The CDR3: CASSAQQANTGELFF. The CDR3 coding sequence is TGTGCCAGCAGTGCGCAACAGGCAAACACCGGGGAGCTGTTTTTT.

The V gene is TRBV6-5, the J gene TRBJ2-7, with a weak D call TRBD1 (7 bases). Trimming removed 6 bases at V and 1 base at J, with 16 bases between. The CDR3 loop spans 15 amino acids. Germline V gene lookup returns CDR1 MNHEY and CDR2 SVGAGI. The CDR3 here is CASRLIAGQSYEQYF. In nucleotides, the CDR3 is TGTGCCAGCAGGCTTATCGCGGGACAGTCCTACGAGCAGTACTTC.

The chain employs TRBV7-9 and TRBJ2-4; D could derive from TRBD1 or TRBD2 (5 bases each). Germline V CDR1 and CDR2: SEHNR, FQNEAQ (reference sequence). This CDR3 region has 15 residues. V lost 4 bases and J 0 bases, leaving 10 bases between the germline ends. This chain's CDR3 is CASSSTGTAKNIQYF. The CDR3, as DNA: TGTGCCAGCAGCTCGACTGGGACAGCCAAAAACATTCAGTACTTC.

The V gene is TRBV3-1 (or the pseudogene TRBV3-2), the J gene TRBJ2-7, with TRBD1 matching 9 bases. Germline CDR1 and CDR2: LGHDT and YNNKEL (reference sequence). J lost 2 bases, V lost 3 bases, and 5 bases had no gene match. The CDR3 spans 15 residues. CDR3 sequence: CASSHRGTGTYEQYF. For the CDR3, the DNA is TGTGCCAGCAGCCACCGAGGGACAGGGACCTACGAGCAGTACTTC.

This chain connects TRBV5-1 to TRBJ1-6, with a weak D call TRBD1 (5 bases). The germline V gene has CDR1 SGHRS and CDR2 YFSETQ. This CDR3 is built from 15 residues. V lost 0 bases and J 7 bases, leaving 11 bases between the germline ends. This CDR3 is CASSLVQGANSPLHF. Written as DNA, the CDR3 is TGCGCCAGCAGCTTGGTTCAGGGAGCCAATTCACCCCTCCACTTT.

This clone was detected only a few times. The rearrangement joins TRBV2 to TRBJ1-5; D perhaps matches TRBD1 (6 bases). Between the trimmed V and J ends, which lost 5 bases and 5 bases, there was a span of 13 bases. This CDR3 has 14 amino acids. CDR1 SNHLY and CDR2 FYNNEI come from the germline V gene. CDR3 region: CASSPDRPDQPQHF. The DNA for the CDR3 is TGTGCCAGCAGTCCCGACAGGCCTGATCAGCCCCAGCATTTT.

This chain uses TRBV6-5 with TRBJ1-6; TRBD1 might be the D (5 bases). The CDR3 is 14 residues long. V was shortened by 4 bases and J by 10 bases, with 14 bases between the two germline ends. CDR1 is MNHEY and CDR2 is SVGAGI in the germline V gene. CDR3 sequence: CASSSGAPGSPLHF. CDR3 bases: TGTGCCAGCAGTTCTGGGGCTCCAGGGTCACCCCTCCACTTT.

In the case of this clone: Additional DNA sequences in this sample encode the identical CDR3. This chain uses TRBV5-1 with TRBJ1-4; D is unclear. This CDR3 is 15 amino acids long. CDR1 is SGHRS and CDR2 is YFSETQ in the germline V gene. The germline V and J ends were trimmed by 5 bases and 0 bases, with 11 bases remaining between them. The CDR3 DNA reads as TGCGCCAGCAGAGAAACGGTAGCAACTAATGAAAAACTGTTTTTT. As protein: CASRETVATNEKLFF.

CDR3 nucleotide sequence: TGTGCCAGCAGCTGGGATATTACGCAGTATTTT. Translated, it gives CASSWDITQYF. The V gene is TRBV7-9, the J gene TRBJ2-3; no reliable D call. This CDR3 is built from 11 residues. Trimming pared 4 bases from V and 8 bases from J, leaving 7 bases between. Germline V gene sequence: CDR1 SEHNR, CDR2 FQNEAQ (reference sequence).

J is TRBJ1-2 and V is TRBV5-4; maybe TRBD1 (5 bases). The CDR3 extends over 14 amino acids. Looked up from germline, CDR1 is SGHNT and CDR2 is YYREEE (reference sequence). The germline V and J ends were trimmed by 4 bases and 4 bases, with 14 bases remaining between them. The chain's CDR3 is CASSPGGSLYGYTF. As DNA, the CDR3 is TGTGCCAGCAGCCCGGGGGGGAGCCTCTATGGCTACACCTTC. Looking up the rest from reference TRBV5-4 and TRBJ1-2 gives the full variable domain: ETGVTQSPTHLIKTRGQQVTLRCSSQSGHNTVSWYQQALGQGPQFIFQYYREEENGRGNFPPRFSGLQFPNYSSELNVNALELDDSALYLCASSPGGSLYGYTFGSGTRLTVV.

CDR3: CASSPAEGANQPQHF. The CDR3 region has the DNA TGCGCCAGCAGCCCCGCGGAGGGGGCAAATCAGCCCCAGCATTTT. The chain recombines TRBV4-1 with TRBJ1-5, with TRBD1 matching 7 bases. Per germline, CDR1 MGHRA and CDR2 YSYEKL. J was trimmed by 4 bases and V by 4 bases; bases with no gene match: 7. CDR3 size: 15 residues.